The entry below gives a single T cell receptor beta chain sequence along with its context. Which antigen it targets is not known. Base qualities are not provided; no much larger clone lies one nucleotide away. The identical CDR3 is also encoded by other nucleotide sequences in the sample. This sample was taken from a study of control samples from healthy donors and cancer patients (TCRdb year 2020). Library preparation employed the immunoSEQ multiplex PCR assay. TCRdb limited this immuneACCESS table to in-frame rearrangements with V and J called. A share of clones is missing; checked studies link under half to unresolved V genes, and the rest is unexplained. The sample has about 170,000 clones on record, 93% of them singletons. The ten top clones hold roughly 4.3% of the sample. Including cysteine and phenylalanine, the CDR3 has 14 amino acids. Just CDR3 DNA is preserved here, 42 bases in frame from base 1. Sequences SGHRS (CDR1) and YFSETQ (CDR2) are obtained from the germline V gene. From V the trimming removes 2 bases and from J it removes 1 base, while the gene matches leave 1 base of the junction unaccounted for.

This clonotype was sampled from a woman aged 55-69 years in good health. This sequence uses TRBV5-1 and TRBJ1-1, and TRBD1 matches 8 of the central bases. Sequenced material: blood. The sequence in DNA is TGCGCCAGCAGCTTAGGGACAGGGAACACTGAAGCTTTCTTT. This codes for CASSLGTGNTEAFF.